This T cell receptor beta chain comes out of a study of blood T cell repertoires in COVID-19. About the research overall: The study drew acute and convalescent COVID-19 samples from the United States, Italy and Spain.

Authors' processing steps: The authors estimated nucleated cell counts from reference gene primer amplification. Sequencing was performed with immunoSEQ multiplex PCR; in TCRdb, only in-frame clones are kept and a portion is missing. The D gene and trimming were derived from the DNA, and the V and J assignments and clone size from that table. The table has under 250,000 clones, about nine tenths seen once. Seattle patients were enrolled during active infection and followed longitudinally. The CDR3 consists of 15 residues. J was trimmed by 5 bases and V by 5 bases; bases with no gene match: 7. Germline V CDR1 and CDR2: SGHVS, FNYEAQ.

The chain uses TRBV7-6 and TRBJ2-1, with 9 bases identical to TRBD2. This clonotype originated in a man between 25 and 39 years old with COVID-19, enrolled during active disease. The sample consisted of peripheral blood. The CDR3 here is CASSERLAEHNEQFF. The CDR3 DNA reads TGTGCCAGCAGCGAGAGACTAGCGGAGCACAATGAGCAGTTCTTC.